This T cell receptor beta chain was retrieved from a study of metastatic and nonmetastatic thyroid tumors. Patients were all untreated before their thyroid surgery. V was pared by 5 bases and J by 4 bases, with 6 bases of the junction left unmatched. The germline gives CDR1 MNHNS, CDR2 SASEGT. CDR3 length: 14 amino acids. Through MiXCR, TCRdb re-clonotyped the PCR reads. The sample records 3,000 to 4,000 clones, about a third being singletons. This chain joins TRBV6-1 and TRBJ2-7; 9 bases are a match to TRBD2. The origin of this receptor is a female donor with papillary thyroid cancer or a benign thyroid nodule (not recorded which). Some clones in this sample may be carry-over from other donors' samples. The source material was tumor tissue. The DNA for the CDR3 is TGTGCCAGCAGTCCGGGACTAGCAGGGTACGAGCAGTACTTC. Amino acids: CASSPGLAGYEQYF.